The clone carrying this T cell receptor (beta chain) was seen only a few times. There are 15 residues in the CDR3. The ends were cut back, 1 base at V and 5 bases at J, with 16 bases in the middle. The germline V gene has CDR1 SGHRS and CDR2 YFSETQ. This sample was included in a study of response to subunit inactivated influenza vaccine. TCRdb fed the RT-PCR reads into MiXCR, producing one record per CDR3 protein. The sample includes hundreds of thousands of distinct CDR3 sequences, around 10% of them seen just once. This sample was also put to use in a study of T cells expressing NK-cell markers. That source adds: Researchers built TCR beta cDNA using 5'RACE template switching with UMIs. Of eight sequenced donors, seven were HCMV-seropositive and one HCMV-seronegative. Expanded NKG2C+ T cell clones had unclear HCMV specificity.

Sequenced here: PBMCs from blood, sampled on the day of vaccination. This sequence was found in a man aged 45-60 years who received an inactivated influenza vaccine. V is TRBV5-1 and J is TRBJ2-7; D could derive from TRBD1 or TRBD2 (5 bases each). Here the CDR3 reads CASSLRGKGADEQYF. The CDR3 DNA follows: TGCGCCAGCAGCTTGCGGGGCAAGGGAGCCGACGAGCAGTACTTC.